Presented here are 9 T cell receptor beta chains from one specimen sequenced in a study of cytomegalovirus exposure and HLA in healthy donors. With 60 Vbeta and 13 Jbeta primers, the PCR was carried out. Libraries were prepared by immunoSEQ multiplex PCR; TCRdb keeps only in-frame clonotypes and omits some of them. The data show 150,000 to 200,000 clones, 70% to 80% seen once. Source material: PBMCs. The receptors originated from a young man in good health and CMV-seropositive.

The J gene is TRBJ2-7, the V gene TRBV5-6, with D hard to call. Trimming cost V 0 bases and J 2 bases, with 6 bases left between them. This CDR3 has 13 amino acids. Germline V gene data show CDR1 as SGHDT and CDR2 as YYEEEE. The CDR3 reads CASSLDSTYEQYF. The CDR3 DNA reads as TGTGCCAGCAGCTTGGACAGTACCTACGAGCAGTACTTC.

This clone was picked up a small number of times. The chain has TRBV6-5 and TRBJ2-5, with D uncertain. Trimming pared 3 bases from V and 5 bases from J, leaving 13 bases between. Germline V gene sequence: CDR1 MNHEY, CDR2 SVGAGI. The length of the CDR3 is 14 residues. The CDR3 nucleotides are TGTGCCAGCAGTTATGGGCCGGTTGGGGAGACCCAGTACTTC. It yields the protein CASSYGPVGETQYF.

CDR3 protein: CASSLGTANTEAFF. CDR3 nucleotides: TGCGCCAGCAGCTTAGGGACAGCGAACACTGAAGCTTTCTTT. The rearrangement links TRBV5-1 to TRBJ1-1; 7 positions agree with TRBD1. The CDR3 runs to 14 residues. Germline CDR1 SGHRS, CDR2 YFSETQ. After removal of 2 bases from V and 1 base from J, the junction contained 2 bases not matched to a gene.

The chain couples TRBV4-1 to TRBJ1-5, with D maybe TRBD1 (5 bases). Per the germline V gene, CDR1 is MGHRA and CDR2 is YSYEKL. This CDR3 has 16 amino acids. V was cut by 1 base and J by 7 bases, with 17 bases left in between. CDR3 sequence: CASSQAQGPSGQPQHF. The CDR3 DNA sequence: TGCGCCAGCAGCCAAGCCCAGGGCCCCTCTGGACAGCCCCAGCATTTT.

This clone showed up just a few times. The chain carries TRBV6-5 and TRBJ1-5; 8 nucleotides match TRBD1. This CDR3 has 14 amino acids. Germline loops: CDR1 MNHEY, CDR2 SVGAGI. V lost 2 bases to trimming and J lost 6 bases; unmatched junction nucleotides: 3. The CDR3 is CASSYGQGIQPQHF. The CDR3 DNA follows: TGTGCCAGCAGTTACGGACAGGGCATTCAGCCCCAGCATTTT.

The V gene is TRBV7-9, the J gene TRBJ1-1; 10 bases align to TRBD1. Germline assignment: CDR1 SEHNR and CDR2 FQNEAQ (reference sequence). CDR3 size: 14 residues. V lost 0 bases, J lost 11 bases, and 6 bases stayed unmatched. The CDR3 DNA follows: TGTGCCAGCAGCTTAGCGGTAGGGGGACAGGGGGCTTTCTTT. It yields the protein CASSLAVGGQGAFF.

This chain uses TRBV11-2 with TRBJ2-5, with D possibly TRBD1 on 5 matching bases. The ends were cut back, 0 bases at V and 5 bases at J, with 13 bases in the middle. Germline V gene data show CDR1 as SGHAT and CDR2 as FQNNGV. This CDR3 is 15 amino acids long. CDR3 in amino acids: CASSLDPGSEETQYF. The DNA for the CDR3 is TGTGCCAGCAGCTTAGATCCAGGGTCGGAGGAGACCCAGTACTTC. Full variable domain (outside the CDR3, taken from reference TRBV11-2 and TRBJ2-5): EAGVAQSPRYKIIEKRQSVAFWCNPISGHATLYWYQQILGQGPKLLIQFQNNGVVDDSQLPKDRFSAERLKGVDSTLKIQPAKLEDSAVYLCASSLDPGSEETQYFGPGTRLLVL.

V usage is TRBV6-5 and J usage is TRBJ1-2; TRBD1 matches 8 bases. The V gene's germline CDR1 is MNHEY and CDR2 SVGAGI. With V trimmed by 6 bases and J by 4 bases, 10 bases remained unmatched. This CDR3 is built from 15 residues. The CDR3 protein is CASSVGQGNRYGYTF. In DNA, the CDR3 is TGTGCCAGCAGCGTCGGACAGGGAAATCGCTATGGCTACACCTTC.

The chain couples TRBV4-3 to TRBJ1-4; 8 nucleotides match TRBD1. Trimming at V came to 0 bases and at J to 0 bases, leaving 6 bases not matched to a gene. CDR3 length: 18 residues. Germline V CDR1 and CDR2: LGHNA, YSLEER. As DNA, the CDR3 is TGCGCCAGCAGCCAAGACAGACAGGGGTCCGCAACTAATGAAAAACTGTTTTTT. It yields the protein CASSQDRQGSATNEKLFF.